This entry is about one T cell receptor beta chain. The clone's antigen remains unknown. Per-nucleotide qualities are absent, and no much larger clonotype sits a single base away. Library construction relied on 5' RACE. The data were produced on an Illumina HiSeq 2500. A second PCR of roughly 7 to 12 cycles was run with a J-beta primer mix and a sample-barcoded 5' primer. Each TCR beta cDNA molecule received a unique molecular identifier from a template-switch 5' adaptor carrying 12 random nucleotides. Each sample yielded at least 3 million CDR3-containing paired-end reads. All of the RNA was converted into first-strand cDNA using the Mint cDNA synthesis kit, with a TRBC-specific oligonucleotide serving as the primer. Following uracil-DNA glycosylase treatment, a first 18-cycle PCR with universal primers M1SS and BC2_uni_R was performed on all cDNA. Regarding the original processing steps: For normalization, 1 million high-quality reads were randomly selected from each sample, with every read carrying a distinct molecular identifier. Reads with shared molecular identifiers were discarded instead of being binned into consensus sequences. CDR3 identification, clonotype clustering and error correction used MiTCR with a Q25 quality threshold and the strictest error-elimination algorithm. A nonparametric unseen species model using Euler transformation provided a lower-bound estimate of total TCR beta diversity. TCRdb passed the public sequencing reads through fastp at Q25 and MiXCR, retaining productive beta sequences. Every CDR3 protein is listed once, alongside the most common genes and DNA of its rows. In this record, the V and J calls reflect TCRdb's handling and not the investigators' own analysis. Across this sample there are around 990,000 distinct CDR3 sequences, with approximately 25% seen only once. Clones ranked in the top ten supply about 0.69% of the sample.

CDR1 and CDR2, per the germline V gene, are MGHRA and YSYEKL. The CDR3 holds 14 amino acids from the cysteine to the phenylalanine. The kept DNA is CDR3 alone, 42 bases in frame from the first base. The V and J ends are trimmed by 1 base and 5 bases, leaving 9 bases between them. The data derive from a study of blood T cells in healthy people across ages (dated by TCRdb to between 2015 and 2017). With regard to the full study: In model experiments, roughly one uniquely barcoded TCR beta cDNA molecule per two T cells was captured by template switching. The study measured age-related changes in TCR beta repertoire diversity using deep sequencing normalized with unique cDNA molecular identifiers. The donors were split into four age groups: young (average around 15 years), middle-aged (39), aged (over 55) and long-lived (about 74). Two additional independent replicas of 1 million unique cDNA reads from the same blood draw were analyzed for two donors (one aged 18 to 29 and one aged 80 or older). Beyond this particular receptor, the publication reports: Because donor CMV infection status was unknown, age-related changes in expanded clonotypes were potentially confounded. Estimates of total diversity from one million sequenced T cells were regarded as lower bounds and underestimates. Because profiling used bulk unsorted PBMCs, naive and antigen-experienced compartments could not be compared conclusively. As age increased, observed TCR beta diversity per million T cells dropped in a roughly linear way, and a significant reduction was already evident by age about 40. Compared with the aged group, more naive CD4+ T cells, fewer expanded clones and increased TCR diversity were shown by the long-lived group, suggesting age selection. There was a strong correlation between observed TCR beta diversity and the percentage of naive T cells measured by flow cytometry.

The donors were roughly 40 Caucasian individuals from Russia, aged about 6 to 95 years, who were systemically healthy. Each donor gave ten milliliters of peripheral blood, collected into EDTA-treated Vacutainer tubes. Ficoll-Paque density-gradient centrifugation was used to isolate PBMCs, with at least 6.5 million per sample. Trizol reagent was used to extract total RNA from the PBMCs, yielding at least 6 micrograms per sample. The percentages of naive CD45RAhigh/CD27high T cells were determined by flow cytometry on a PBMC aliquot from every donor. This sample was also put to use in a study of T cells of mothers and their children. The other study reports the following: Donors were nine systemically healthy Caucasian individuals: three mothers and their six children. cDNA synthesis used all of the extracted RNA, with about 1.5 ug of RNA in each 15 ul reaction. In the second PCR, sample barcodes and 2-4 random nucleotides were introduced via the M1S primer. More than 8 million TCR beta CDR3 reads were obtained from each mother, and about 3 million reads were obtained from each child. Thymic selection shapes the output of TCR recombination in a similar way in related and unrelated pairs, and inherited differences have a minor effect. Normalized repertoire overlap was always found to be slightly, but never significantly, higher in related mother-child pairs than in unrelated mother-child pairs. No persistent microchimeric T cell clones were found, with a detection sensitivity of roughly 92 clones per million clonotypes. To look for features that set related mother-child pairs apart from unrelated individuals, the researchers ran deep NGS to compare the TCR beta repertoires of mothers and children. The mean age was around 40 +/- 4 years for the mothers and about 12 +/- 4 years for the children. After adapter ligation with NEBNext reagents, the libraries were sequenced on Illumina HiSeq 2000 with 100+100 nt paired-end reads. Mother and child libraries were prepared a month apart and sequenced in separate runs to prevent cross-contamination. For each donor, somewhere between roughly 500,000 and 2,100,000 distinct TCR beta clonotypes were identified. Naive TCR beta clonotypes were estimated from low-frequency clonotypes matched to each donor's FACS-determined naive share, without sorting.

Recombination joined TRBV4-1 with TRBJ1-5, with TRBD1 perhaps the D gene, on 5 matching bases. The clonotype was recovered from a girl aged 2-15 years in good health. The sample consisted of blood. The DNA reads TGCGCCAGCAGCCAAGCCGGGGCCGATCAGCCCCAGCATTTT. Its translation is CASSQAGADQPQHF.